This section outlines one TCR beta chain sequence together with its context. The sample comes from a study of blood T cell repertoires in COVID-19. Study-level information: There were acute and convalescent COVID-19 samples, and they came from the United States, Italy and Spain. PBMCs, B-cell-depleted T cells, or T cells were the source of the cDNA or gDNA that made up the material.

The J segment lost 7 bases and the V segment lost 0 bases, leaving 4 bases of the junction unmatched. The CDR3 loop spans 14 amino acids. Germline V gene lookup returns CDR1 SGDLS and CDR2 YYNGEE. Method: immunoSEQ multiplex PCR; TCRdb's copy keeps in-frame clones and lacks some. Of approximately 58,000 clones in the sample, 75% to 95% were seen once. This sequence joins TRBV9 and TRBJ2-7; 10 nucleotides line up with TRBD2. Sequences were obtained from peripheral blood. The source is a woman aged 80 or over with active COVID-19. CDR3 nucleotides: TGTGCCAGCAGCGTAGGGCTAGCGGGAGAGGAGCAGTACGTC. Encoded protein: CASSVGLAGEEQYV.